The clone carrying this TCR beta chain showed up many times. Its target is unknown. This specimen belongs to a study of regulatory T cells in long-lasting Graves disease. Time point given: newly diagnosed GD, antithyroid drugs for less than 3 months. PBMC-extracted RNA yielded the TCR library. The authors built TCR beta libraries using iRepertoire HTBI primers and Arm-PCR of CDR3 regions. Via MiXCR, TCRdb re-called the multiplex PCR reads, giving one row per CDR3 protein. The sample shows about 530,000 distinct CDR3 sequences, more than 15% of them seen only once. Trimming took off 6 bases at V and 6 bases at J, with 15 bases between the two ends. The CDR3 is 14 amino acids. General study points: TCR diversity was lower in persistent than newly diagnosed Graves' disease. Study was limited to peripheral blood, excluding thyroid tissue.

These sequences were also reported in another study, on T cells in Graves' hyperthyroidism and ophthalmopathy. That investigation notes: Blood also showed most of the thyroid clonotypes that were expanded above 0.001.

The V gene is TRBV12-3 or TRBV12-4, the J gene TRBJ2-1; no clear D. The source is a woman aged 35 to 59 with Graves disease. This specimen consisted of peripheral blood mononuclear cells (PBMCs), obtained at new diagnosis, from a patient treated with antithyroid drugs. CDR3 amino acids: CASSPNWDLNEQFF. The CDR3 DNA sequence: TGTGCCAGCAGCCCTAATTGGGATCTCAATGAGCAGTTCTTC.